The following is a T cell receptor (beta chain) sequence with its context. Its antigen is not known. The sample is drawn from a study of cytomegalovirus exposure and HLA in healthy donors. Study outcomes and limitations: Most CMV-associated TCR beta chains appeared HLA-restricted in a later analysis. When a later analysis compared HLA-associated TCR beta chains with equally common others, the HLA-associated chains turned out to be more clonally expanded and to have lower generation probabilities.

Researchers ran the PCR with 60 Vbeta and 13 Jbeta primers. Profiling relied on immunoSEQ multiplex PCR, and the TCRdb table lists in-frame clones only, not all of them. Among around 170,000 clones listed, roughly 76% were seen once. Germline loops: CDR1 MGHRA, CDR2 YSYEKL. V lost 2 bases and J lost 3; bases outside the gene matches: 2. The CDR3 extends over 15 amino acids. The receptor's source is a man between 35 and 55 years old in good health and CMV-seropositive. The specimen sequenced was PBMCs. V is TRBV4-1 and J is TRBJ2-3, with 10 bases aligning to TRBD2. The CDR3 coding sequence is TGCGCCAGCAGCCAAACTAGCGGGGTGACAGATACGCAGTATTTT. Its translation: CASSQTSGVTDTQYF.